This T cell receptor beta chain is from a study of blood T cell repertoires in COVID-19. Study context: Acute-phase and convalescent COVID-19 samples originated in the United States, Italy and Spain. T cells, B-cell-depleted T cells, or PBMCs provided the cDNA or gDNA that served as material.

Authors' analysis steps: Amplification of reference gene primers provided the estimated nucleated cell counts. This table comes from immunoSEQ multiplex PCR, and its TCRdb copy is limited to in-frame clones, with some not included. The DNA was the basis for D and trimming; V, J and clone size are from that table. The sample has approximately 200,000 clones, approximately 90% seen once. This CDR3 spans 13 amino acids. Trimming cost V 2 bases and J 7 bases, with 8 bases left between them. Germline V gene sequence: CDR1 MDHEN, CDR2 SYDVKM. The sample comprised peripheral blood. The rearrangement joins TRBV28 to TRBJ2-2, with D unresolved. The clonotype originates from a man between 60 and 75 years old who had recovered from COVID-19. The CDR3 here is CASSLGVVGELFF. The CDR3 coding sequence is TGTGCCAGCAGTTTAGGAGTGGTCGGGGAGCTGTTTTTT.